This T cell receptor beta chain appears in the sequencing data of a study of blood T cell repertoires in COVID-19. The wider study: Some COVID-19 samples were acute and others convalescent; all came from the United States, Italy and Spain. T cells, B-cell-depleted T cells, or PBMCs supplied cDNA or gDNA.

Trimming left V 3 bases short and J 1 base short, with 12 bases between. Germline CDR1 SGHTS, CDR2 YDEGEE. The CDR3 has 15 amino acids. Per the authors' pipeline: Reference gene primer amplification gave nucleated cell count estimates. Profiled with immunoSEQ multiplex PCR; TCRdb holds only in-frame clones, not every one. V, J and clone size are those of that table, while D and trimming were read from the DNA. Among approximately 260,000 clones listed, 80% to 90% were seen once. The chain couples TRBV5-8 to TRBJ2-3; perhaps TRBD2 as D (5 bases). The sample was peripheral blood. This receptor was identified in a woman aged 70-85 years with acute or convalescent COVID-19. The CDR3 is CASSSRLGGTDTQYF. In DNA, the CDR3 is TGTGCCAGCAGCTCCCGGCTCGGGGGCACAGATACGCAGTATTTT.